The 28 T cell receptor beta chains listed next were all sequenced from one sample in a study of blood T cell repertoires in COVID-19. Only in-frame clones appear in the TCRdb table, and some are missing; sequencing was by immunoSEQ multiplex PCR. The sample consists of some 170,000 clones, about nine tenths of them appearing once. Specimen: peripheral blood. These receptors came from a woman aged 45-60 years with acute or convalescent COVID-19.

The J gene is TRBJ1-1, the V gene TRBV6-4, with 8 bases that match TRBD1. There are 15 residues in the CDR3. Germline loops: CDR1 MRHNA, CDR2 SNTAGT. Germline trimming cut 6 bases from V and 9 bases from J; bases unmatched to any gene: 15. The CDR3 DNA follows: TGTGCCAGCAGCCCCAGGGTTGGGACAGGTGAGAAAGCTTTCTTT. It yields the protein CASSPRVGTGEKAFF.

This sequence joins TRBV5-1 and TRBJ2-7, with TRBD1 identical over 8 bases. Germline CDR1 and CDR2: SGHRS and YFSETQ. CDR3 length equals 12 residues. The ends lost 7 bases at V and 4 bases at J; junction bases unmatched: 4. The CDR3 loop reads CASGGQGYEQYF. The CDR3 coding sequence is TGCGCCAGCGGAGGACAGGGATACGAGCAGTACTTC. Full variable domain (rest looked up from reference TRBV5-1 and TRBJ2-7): KAGVTQTPRYLIKTRGQQVTLSCSPISGHRSVSWYQQTPGQGLQFLFEYFSETQRNKGNFPGRFSGRQFSNSRSEMNVSTLELGDSALYLCASGGQGYEQYFGPGTRLTVT.

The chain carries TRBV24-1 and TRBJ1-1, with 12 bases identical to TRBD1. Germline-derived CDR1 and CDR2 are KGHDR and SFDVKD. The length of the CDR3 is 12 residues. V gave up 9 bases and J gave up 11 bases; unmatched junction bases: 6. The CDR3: CATEGQGAKAFF. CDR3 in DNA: TGTGCCACCGAGGGACAGGGGGCTAAGGCTTTCTTT.

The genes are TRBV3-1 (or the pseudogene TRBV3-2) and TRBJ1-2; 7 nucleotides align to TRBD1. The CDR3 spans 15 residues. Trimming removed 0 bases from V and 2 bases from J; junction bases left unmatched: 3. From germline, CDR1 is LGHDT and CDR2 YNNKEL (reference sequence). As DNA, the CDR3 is TGTGCCAGCAGCCAAGAGGGGACAGAAAACTATGGCTACACCTTC. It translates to CASSQEGTENYGYTF.

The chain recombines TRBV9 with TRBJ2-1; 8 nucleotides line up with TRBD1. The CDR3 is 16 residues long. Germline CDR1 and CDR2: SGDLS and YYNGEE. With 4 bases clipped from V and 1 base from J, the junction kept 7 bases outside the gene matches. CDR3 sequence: CASSPLQGGSYNEQFF. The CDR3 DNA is TGTGCCAGCAGCCCCTTACAGGGGGGATCCTACAATGAGCAGTTCTTC.

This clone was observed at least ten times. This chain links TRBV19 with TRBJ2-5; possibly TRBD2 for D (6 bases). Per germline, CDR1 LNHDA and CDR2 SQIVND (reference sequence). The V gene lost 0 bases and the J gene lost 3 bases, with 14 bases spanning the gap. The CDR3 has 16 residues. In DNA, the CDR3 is TGTGCCAGTAGTATAGATAGTAGCGGAGGGAAAGAGACCCAGTACTTC. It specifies CASSIDSSGGKETQYF.

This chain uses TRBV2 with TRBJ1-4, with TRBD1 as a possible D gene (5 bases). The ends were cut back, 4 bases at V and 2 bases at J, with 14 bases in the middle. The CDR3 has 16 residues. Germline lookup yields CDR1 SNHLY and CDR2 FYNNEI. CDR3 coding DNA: TGTGCCAGCAGTGTCTCCCTCGACAGCACTAATGAAAAACTGTTTTTT. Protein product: CASSVSLDSTNEKLFF.

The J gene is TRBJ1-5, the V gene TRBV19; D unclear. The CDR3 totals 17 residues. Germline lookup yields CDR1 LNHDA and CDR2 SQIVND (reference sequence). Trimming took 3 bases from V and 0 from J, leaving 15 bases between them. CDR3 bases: TGTGCCAGTAGTATCCCGGCAGGATGGAATAGCAATCAGCCCCAGCATTTT. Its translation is CASSIPAGWNSNQPQHF.

The CDR3 DNA is TGCGCCAGCATGGCCTCAACTAATGAAAAACTGTTTTTT. This codes for CASMASTNEKLFF. The chain is built from TRBV5-1 and TRBJ1-4, with no clear D. Trimming stripped 6 bases from V and 0 bases from J, with 6 bases between. The CDR3 length is 13 residues. Germline V lookup: CDR1 SGHRS, CDR2 YFSETQ.

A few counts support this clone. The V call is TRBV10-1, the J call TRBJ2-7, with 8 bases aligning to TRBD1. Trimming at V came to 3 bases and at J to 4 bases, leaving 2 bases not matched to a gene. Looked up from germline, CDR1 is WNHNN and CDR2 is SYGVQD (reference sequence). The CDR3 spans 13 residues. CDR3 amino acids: CASSDGQGYEQYF. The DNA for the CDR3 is TGCGCCAGCAGTGACGGACAGGGATACGAGCAGTACTTC.

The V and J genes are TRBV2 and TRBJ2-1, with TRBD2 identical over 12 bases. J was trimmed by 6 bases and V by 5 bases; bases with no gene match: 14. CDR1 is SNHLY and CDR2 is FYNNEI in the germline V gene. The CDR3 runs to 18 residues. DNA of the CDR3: TGTGCCAGCAGTTGGGGAACTAGCGGGAGGAGTGGTCGCAATGAGCAGTTCTTC. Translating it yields CASSWGTSGRSGRNEQFF.

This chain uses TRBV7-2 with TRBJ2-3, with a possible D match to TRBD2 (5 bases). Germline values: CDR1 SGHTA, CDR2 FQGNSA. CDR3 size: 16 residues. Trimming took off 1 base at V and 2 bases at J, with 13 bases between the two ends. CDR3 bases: TGTGCCAGCAGCTTAGGGGCTAGCTCATCCACAGATACGCAGTATTTT. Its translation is CASSLGASSSTDTQYF.

CDR3 sequence (DNA): TGCAGCGACGGACAGGGCGGCGGCTACACCTTC. This gives the protein CSDGQGGGYTF. The J gene is TRBJ1-2, the V gene TRBV29-1; 8 bases are shared with TRBD1. Germline CDR1 SQVTM, CDR2 ANQGSEA. The V segment lost 7 bases and the J segment 8 bases; nucleotides outside the gene matches: 6. This CDR3 spans 11 amino acids.

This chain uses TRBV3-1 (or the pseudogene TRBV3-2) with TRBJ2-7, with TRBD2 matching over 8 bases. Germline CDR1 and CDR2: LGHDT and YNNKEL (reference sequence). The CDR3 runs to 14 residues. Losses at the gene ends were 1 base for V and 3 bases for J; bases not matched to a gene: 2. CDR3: CASSQGTSGYEQYF. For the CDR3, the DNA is TGTGCCAGCAGCCAAGGAACTAGCGGCTACGAGCAGTACTTC.

Here the CDR3 reads CASTIAKTGGAGYTF. Written as DNA, the CDR3 is TGTGCCAGTACCATCGCCAAAACAGGGGGAGCTGGCTACACCTTC. The J gene is TRBJ1-2, the V gene TRBV19, with TRBD1 matching 8 bases. The CDR3 is 15 residues long. Trimming took 7 bases from V and 7 from J; bases not matched to a gene: 14. Looked up from germline, CDR1 is LNHDA and CDR2 is SQIVND (reference sequence).

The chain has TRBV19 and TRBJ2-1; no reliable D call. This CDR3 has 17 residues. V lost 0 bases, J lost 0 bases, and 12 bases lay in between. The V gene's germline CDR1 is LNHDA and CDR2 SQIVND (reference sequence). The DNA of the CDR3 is TGTGCCAGTAGTATAGAGCTTCTCCCGAGCTCCTACAATGAGCAGTTCTTC. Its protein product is CASSIELLPSSYNEQFF.

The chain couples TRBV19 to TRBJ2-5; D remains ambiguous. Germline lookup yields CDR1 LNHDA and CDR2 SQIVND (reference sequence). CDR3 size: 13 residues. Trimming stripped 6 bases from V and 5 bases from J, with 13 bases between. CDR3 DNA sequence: TGTGCCAGTAGCCCTAGGCGGTACGAGACCCAGTACTTC. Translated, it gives CASSPRRYETQYF.

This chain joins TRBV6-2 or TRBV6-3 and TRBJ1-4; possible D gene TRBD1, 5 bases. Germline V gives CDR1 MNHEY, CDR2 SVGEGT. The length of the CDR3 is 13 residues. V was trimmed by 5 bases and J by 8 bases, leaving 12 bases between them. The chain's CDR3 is CASSVRAEEKLFF. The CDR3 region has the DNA TGTGCCAGCAGTGTCAGGGCTGAAGAAAAACTGTTTTTT.

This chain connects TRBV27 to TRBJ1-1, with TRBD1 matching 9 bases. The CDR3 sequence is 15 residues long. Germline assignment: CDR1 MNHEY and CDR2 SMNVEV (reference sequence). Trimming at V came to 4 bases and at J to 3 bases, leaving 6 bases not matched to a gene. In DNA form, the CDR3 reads TGTGCCAGCAGTTACACAGGGGGCAACCACACTGAAGCTTTCTTT. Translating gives CASSYTGGNHTEAFF.

The chain's CDR3 is CASSQVSGGLETQYF. In DNA form, the CDR3 reads TGTGCCAGCAGCCAAGTTAGCGGGGGGCTCGAGACCCAGTACTTC. V gene TRBV4-2 combines with J gene TRBJ2-5; TRBD2 agrees at 10 bases. This CDR3 region has 15 residues. With 1 base clipped from V and 5 bases from J, the junction kept 4 bases outside the gene matches. Germline lookup yields CDR1 LGHNA and CDR2 YNFKEQ.

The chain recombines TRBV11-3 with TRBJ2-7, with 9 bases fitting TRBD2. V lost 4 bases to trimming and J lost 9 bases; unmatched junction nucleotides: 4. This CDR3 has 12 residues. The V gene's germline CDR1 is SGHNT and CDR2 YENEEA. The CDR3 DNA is TGTGCCAGCAGCTCCTTAGCGGGAGTGCAGTACTTC. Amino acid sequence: CASSSLAGVQYF.

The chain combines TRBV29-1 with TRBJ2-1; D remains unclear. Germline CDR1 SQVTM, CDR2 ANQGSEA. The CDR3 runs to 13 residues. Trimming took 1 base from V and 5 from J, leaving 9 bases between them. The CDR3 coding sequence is TGCAGCGTTGAAGCGAACCTAGACAATGAGCAGTTCTTC. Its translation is CSVEANLDNEQFF.

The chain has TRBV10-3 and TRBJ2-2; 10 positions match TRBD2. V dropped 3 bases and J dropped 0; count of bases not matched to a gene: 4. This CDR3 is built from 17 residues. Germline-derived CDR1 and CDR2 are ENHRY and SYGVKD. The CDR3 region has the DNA TGTGCCATCAGTGATCTACTAGCGGGGCCGAACACCGGGGAGCTGTTTTTT. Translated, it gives CAISDLLAGPNTGELFF.

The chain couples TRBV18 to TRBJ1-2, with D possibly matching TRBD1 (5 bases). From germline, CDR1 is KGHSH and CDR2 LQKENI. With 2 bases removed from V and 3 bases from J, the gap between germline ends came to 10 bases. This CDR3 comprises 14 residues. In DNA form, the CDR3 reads TGTGCCAGCTCACCAGGGGCGGAGCACTATGGCTACACCTTC. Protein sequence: CASSPGAEHYGYTF.

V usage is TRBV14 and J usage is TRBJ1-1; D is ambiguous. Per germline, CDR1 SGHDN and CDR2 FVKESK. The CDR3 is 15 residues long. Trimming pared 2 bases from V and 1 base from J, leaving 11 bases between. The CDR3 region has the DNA TGTGCCAGCAGCCAAACCCGGGGAGAGAACACTGAAGCTTTCTTT. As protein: CASSQTRGENTEAFF.

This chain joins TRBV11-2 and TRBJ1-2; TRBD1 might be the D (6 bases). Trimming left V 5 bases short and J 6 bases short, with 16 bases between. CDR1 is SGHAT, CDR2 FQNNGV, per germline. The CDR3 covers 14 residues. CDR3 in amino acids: CASSPGQRGDGYTF. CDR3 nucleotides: TGTGCCAGCAGCCCAGGACAGAGAGGGGATGGCTACACCTTC.

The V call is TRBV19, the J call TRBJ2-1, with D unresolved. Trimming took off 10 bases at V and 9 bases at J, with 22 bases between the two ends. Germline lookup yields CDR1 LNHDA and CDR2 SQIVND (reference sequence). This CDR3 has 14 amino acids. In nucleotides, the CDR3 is TGTGCCACAGAGGCCTTAAAAAGGTCTGGTGAGCAGTTCTTC. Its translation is CATEALKRSGEQFF. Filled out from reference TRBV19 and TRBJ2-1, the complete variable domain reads DGGITQSPKYLFRKEGQNVTLSCEQNLNHDAMYWYRQDPGQGLRLIYYSQIVNDFQKGDIAEGYSVSREKKESFPLTVTSAQKNPTAFYLCATEALKRSGEQFFGPGTRLTVL.

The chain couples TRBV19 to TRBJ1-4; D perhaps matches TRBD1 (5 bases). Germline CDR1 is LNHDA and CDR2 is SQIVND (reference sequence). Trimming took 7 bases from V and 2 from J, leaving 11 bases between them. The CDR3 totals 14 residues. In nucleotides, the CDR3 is TGTGCCAGTAATCAGCAGGGCACTAATGAAAAACTGTTTTTT. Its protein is CASNQQGTNEKLFF.